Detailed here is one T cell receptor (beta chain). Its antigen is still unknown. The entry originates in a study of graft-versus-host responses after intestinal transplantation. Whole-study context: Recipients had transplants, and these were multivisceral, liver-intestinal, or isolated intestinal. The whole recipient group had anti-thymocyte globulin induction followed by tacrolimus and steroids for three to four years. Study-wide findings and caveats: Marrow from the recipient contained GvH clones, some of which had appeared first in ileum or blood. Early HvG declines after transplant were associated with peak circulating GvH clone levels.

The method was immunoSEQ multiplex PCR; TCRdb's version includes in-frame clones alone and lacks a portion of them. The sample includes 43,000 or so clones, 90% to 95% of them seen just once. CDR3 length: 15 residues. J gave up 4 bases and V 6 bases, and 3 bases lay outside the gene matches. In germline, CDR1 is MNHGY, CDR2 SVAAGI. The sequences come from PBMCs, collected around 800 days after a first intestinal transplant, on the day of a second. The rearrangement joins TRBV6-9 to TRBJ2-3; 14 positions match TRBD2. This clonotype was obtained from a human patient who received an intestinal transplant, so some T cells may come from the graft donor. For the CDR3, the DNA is TGTGCCAGCAGAGGACTAGCGGGGGGTCCAGATACGCAGTATTTT. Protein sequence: CASRGLAGGPDTQYF.